This entry lists 19 T cell receptor beta chains sequenced from one sample in a study of T cells in Graves' hyperthyroidism and ophthalmopathy. The investigators amplified TCR beta CDR3 regions from RNA transcripts. With the HTBI primer set, the TCR CDR3 went through a first round of RT-PCR. TCRdb itself ran the multiplex PCR reads through MiXCR, one entry per CDR3 protein. The table shows more than 600,000 distinct CDR3 sequences, with about a sixth occurring only once. Specimen: blood. The receptors here all came from a young man with Graves' hyperthyroidism.

This clonotype was observed many times. The rearrangement links TRBV30 to TRBJ2-7, with 7 bases aligning to TRBD1. V was pared by 1 base and J by 2 bases, with 2 bases of the junction left unmatched. The CDR3 contains 13 residues. Germline CDR1 reads GTSNPN; CDR2 reads SVGIG (reference sequence). The CDR3 region has the DNA TGTGCCTGGAGTGATGGGACAGCCTACGAGCAGTACTTC. Protein: CAWSDGTAYEQYF.

This clonotype has ten or more counts. V is TRBV7-3 and J is TRBJ2-7; 8 bases line up with TRBD2. This CDR3 comprises 13 residues. The germline CDR1 and CDR2 sequences are SGHTA and FQGTGA. J was trimmed by 3 bases and V by 5 bases; bases with no gene match: 3. CDR3 sequence reads: CASSRGGDYEQYF. In nucleotides, the CDR3 is TGTGCCAGCAGCCGGGGGGGGGACTACGAGCAGTACTTC.

This clonotype was observed many times. This sequence joins TRBV11-2 and TRBJ2-3; D is perhaps TRBD1 (5 bases). This CDR3 has 15 residues. Germline V gene lookup returns CDR1 SGHAT and CDR2 FQNNGV. V was trimmed by 6 bases and J by 4 bases, leaving 17 bases between them. The CDR3 nucleotides read TGTGCCAGCAGTCGAGCCCCGACAGTAGCAGATACGCAGTATTTT. Amino acid sequence: CASSRAPTVADTQYF.

V is TRBV6-1 and J is TRBJ1-2; D not certain. Germline V gives CDR1 MNHNS, CDR2 SASEGT. V lost 5 bases and J lost 7, with 11 bases in between. This CDR3 has 12 residues. CDR3 loop: CASSKGPGGYTF. The DNA of the CDR3 is TGTGCCAGCAGTAAGGGCCCGGGTGGCTACACCTTC.

This clonotype was observed many times. J is TRBJ2-1 and V is TRBV11-2, with TRBD2 matching over 11 bases. Germline values: CDR1 SGHAT, CDR2 FQNNGV. V trimming: 2 bases; J trimming: 8 bases; junction bases outside the gene matches: 14. This CDR3 region has 18 residues. The CDR3 DNA reads TGTGCCAGCAGCTTAATCGGGACTAGCGGTTTCATTGGGGATGAGCAGTTCTTC. It translates to CASSLIGTSGFIGDEQFF.

The chain joins TRBV2 to TRBJ2-1, with unresolved D. Deletions cut 1 base from V and 6 bases from J, with 7 bases between. Germline-derived CDR1 and CDR2 are SNHLY and FYNNEI. This CDR3 spans 13 amino acids. The CDR3: CASSEGPINEQFF. DNA of the CDR3: TGTGCCAGCAGTGAAGGGCCAATCAATGAGCAGTTCTTC.

The DNA for the CDR3 is TGTGCCAGCAGTGAAGTTCCTAGGTACAATGAGCAGTTCTTC. It encodes CASSEVPRYNEQFF. This chain connects TRBV2 to TRBJ2-1; D not resolved. This CDR3 is 14 amino acids long. Germline loops: CDR1 SNHLY, CDR2 FYNNEI. Deletions cut 1 base from V and 4 bases from J, with 8 bases between. The variable domain in full, with the rest retrieved from reference TRBV2 and TRBJ2-1, is EPEVTQTPSHQVTQMGQEVILRCVPISNHLYFYWYRQILGQKVEFLVSFYNNEISEKSEIFDDQFSVERPDGSNFTLKIRSTKLEDSAMYFCASSEVPRYNEQFFGPGTRLTVL.

This clonotype was detected a few times. V usage is TRBV7-6 and J usage is TRBJ2-6; D possibly corresponds to TRBD2 (5 bases). Germline CDR1 and CDR2: SGHVS and FNYEAQ. The length of the CDR3 is 15 residues. The V and J ends lost 5 bases and 0 bases respectively, with 8 bases between them. CDR3 in amino acids: CASSPDFSGANVLTF. The CDR3, as DNA: TGTGCCAGCAGCCCGGACTTCTCTGGGGCCAACGTCCTGACTTTC. Full variable domain (outside the CDR3, taken from reference TRBV7-6 and TRBJ2-6): GAGVSQSPRYKVTKRGQDVALRCDPISGHVSLYWYRQALGQGPEFLTYFNYEAQQDKSGLPNDRFSAERPEGSISTLTIQRTEQRDSAMYRCASSPDFSGANVLTFGAGSRLTVL.

This sequence joins TRBV6-1 and TRBJ2-1; a weak D match, TRBD1 (5 bases). V was trimmed by 4 bases and J by 0 bases, leaving 16 bases between them. The CDR3 totals 17 residues. Germline CDR1 and CDR2: MNHNS and SASEGT. The CDR3 sequence: CASSGTLTGSSYNEQFF. The CDR3 region has the DNA TGTGCCAGCAGTGGTACCCTCACAGGTAGCTCCTACAATGAGCAGTTCTTC.

The CDR3 region is CSAREQGLEPQHF. The CDR3 region has the DNA TGCAGTGCTAGAGAACAGGGGTTAGAGCCCCAGCATTTT. V gene TRBV20-1 combines with J gene TRBJ1-5; 7 bases agree with TRBD1. CDR1 is DFQATT and CDR2 is SNEGSKA in the germline V gene (reference sequence). The V gene end was trimmed by 0 bases and the J gene end by 8 bases; junction bases not matched to a gene: 4. The CDR3 covers 13 residues.

This clonotype was observed many times. V gene TRBV6-6 combines with J gene TRBJ1-1; D gene unclear. Germline-derived CDR1 and CDR2 are MNHNY and SVGAGI (reference sequence). This CDR3 spans 15 amino acids. V was pared by 0 bases and J by 0 bases, with 8 bases between. The CDR3 loop is CASSYSSVMNTEAFF. The CDR3 DNA reads as TGTGCCAGCAGTTACTCCTCCGTTATGAACACTGAAGCTTTCTTT.

At least ten counts were recorded for this clonotype. The rearrangement links TRBV5-6 to TRBJ2-1; tentatively, D is TRBD2 (6 bases). Trimming stripped 2 bases from V and 1 base from J, with 13 bases between. The germline CDR1 and CDR2 sequences are SGHDT and YYEEEE. The CDR3 runs 16 residues. CDR3 coding DNA: TGTGCCAGCAGCTTAAAGTACGGGGGTTCCTACAATGAGCAGTTCTTC. Its translation is CASSLKYGGSYNEQFF.

This clonotype was counted ten times or more. This chain connects TRBV6-2 or TRBV6-3 to TRBJ1-5; weak D call: TRBD1 (5 bases). V dropped 2 bases and J dropped 0 bases, with 11 bases sitting between them. CDR3 length: 16 amino acids. CDR1 MNHEY and CDR2 SVGEGT come from the germline V gene. CDR3 coding DNA: TGTGCCAGCAGTTACCAGGGTCGATATAGCAATCAGCCCCAGCATTTT. Translation gives CASSYQGRYSNQPQHF.

This clonotype was found many times. The chain links TRBV18 to TRBJ1-1; D ambiguous. This CDR3 comprises 12 residues. Germline CDR1 KGHSH, CDR2 LQKENI. Trimming took 5 bases from V and 0 from J, leaving 4 bases between them. The CDR3: CASSYMNTEAFF. The CDR3, as DNA: TGTGCCAGCTCATATATGAACACTGAAGCTTTCTTT.

This clonotype was picked up a small number of times. The rearrangement joins TRBV7-3 to TRBJ1-1; 10 nucleotides agree with TRBD1. Trimming at V came to 4 bases and at J to 0 bases, leaving 11 bases not matched to a gene. Looked up from germline, CDR1 is SGHTA and CDR2 is FQGTGA. The CDR3 totals 18 residues. CDR3 in amino acids: CASSSSGQGTRVNTEAFF. CDR3 bases: TGTGCCAGCAGCTCTTCGGGACAGGGGACGAGGGTGAACACTGAAGCTTTCTTT.

The chain carries TRBV20-1 and TRBJ1-5; 7 bases line up with TRBD1. The germline V gene encodes CDR1 DFQATT and CDR2 SNEGSKA (reference sequence). CDR3 length: 14 amino acids. Unmatched junction bases numbered 3, after V lost 2 bases and J lost 2 bases. CDR3 sequence: CSARSTGGNQPQHF. The DNA of the CDR3 is TGCAGTGCTAGATCTACAGGGGGCAATCAGCCCCAGCATTTT.

This clonotype was seen ten or more times. The V and J genes are TRBV28 and TRBJ1-1; unclear D gene. CDR1 and CDR2 from the germline V gene are MDHEN and SYDVKM. Trimming left V 7 bases short and J 5 bases short, with 11 bases between. The CDR3 sequence is 12 residues long. The CDR3 loop is CASNPGVTEAFF. For the CDR3, the DNA is TGTGCCAGCAACCCAGGAGTAACTGAAGCTTTCTTT.

Notes on this clonotype: Mismatch with germline at one junction end may stem from a read error. The chain carries TRBV24-1 and TRBJ2-3, with a tentative D call TRBD2 (6 bases). Germline V lookup: CDR1 KGHDR, CDR2 SFDVKD. The CDR3 has 12 residues. CDR3 protein: CATSTSTGTQYF. CDR3 in DNA: TGTGCCACCAGTACTAGCACAGGTACGCAGTATTTT.

This clonotype was picked up many times. Here the CDR3 reads CASSSPPGGYNEQFF. CDR3 DNA: TGTGCCAGCAGCTCCCCACCCGGGGGCTACAATGAGCAGTTCTTC. The chain employs TRBV6-1 and TRBJ2-1; a possible D gene is TRBD2 (6 bases). Germline V gene lookup returns CDR1 MNHNS and CDR2 SASEGT. With 6 bases removed from V and 3 bases from J, the gap between germline ends came to 15 bases. CDR3 length: 15 amino acids.